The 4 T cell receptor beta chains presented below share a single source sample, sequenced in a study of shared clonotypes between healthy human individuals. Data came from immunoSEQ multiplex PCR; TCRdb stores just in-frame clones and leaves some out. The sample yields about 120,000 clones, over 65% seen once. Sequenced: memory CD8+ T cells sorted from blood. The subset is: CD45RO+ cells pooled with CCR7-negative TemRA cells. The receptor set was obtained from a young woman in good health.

CDR3 protein: CASSLIGGANVLTF. DNA for the CDR3: TGTGCCAGCAGCTTAATTGGTGGGGCCAACGTCCTGACTTTC. This chain joins TRBV7-2 and TRBJ2-6; D uncertain. Germline CDR1 SGHTA, CDR2 FQGNSA. The CDR3 consists of 14 residues. Trimming stripped 2 bases from V and 3 bases from J, with 5 bases between. Using reference TRBV7-2 and TRBJ2-6 for the parts outside the CDR3, the full variable domain is GAGVSQSPSNKVTEKGKDVELRCDPISGHTALYWYRQSLGQGLEFLIYFQGNSAPDKSGLPSDRFSAERTGGSVSTLTIQRTQQEDSAVYLCASSLIGGANVLTFGAGSRLTVL.

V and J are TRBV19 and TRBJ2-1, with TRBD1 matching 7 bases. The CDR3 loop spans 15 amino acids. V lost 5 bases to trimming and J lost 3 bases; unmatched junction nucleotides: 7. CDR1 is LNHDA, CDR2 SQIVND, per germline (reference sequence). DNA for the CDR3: TGTGCCAGTAGTGCGCGGACAGGTTACTACAATGAGCAGTTCTTC. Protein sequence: CASSARTGYYNEQFF.

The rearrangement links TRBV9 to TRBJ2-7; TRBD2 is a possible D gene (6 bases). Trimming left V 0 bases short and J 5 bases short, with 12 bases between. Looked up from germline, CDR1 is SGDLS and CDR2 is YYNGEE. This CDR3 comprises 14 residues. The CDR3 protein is CASSVGGGGDEQYF. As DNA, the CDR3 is TGTGCCAGCAGCGTAGGGGGCGGAGGGGACGAGCAGTACTTC. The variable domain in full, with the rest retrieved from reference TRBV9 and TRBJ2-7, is DSGVTQTPKHLITATGQRVTLRCSPRSGDLSVYWYQQSLDQGLQFLIQYYNGEERAKGNILERFSAQQFPDLHSELNLSSLELGDSALYFCASSVGGGGDEQYFGPGTRLTVT.

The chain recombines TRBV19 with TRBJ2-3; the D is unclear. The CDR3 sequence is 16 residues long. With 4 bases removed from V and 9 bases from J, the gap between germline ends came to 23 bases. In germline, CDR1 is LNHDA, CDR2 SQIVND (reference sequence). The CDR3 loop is CASSTRTALGFETQYF. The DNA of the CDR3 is TGTGCCAGTAGTACCAGGACCGCTCTGGGGTTCGAGACGCAGTATTTT.